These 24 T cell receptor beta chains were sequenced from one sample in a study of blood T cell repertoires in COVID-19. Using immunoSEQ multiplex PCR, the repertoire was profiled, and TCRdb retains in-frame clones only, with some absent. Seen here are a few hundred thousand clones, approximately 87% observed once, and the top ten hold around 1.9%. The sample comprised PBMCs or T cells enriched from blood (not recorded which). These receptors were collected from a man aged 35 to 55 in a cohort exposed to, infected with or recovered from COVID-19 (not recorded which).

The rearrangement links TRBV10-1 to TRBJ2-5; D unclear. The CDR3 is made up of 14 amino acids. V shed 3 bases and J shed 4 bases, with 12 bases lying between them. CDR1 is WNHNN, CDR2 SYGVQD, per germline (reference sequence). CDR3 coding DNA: TGCGCCAGCAGTGATCATCTAGTCGGAGAGACCCAGTACTTC. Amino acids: CASSDHLVGETQYF.

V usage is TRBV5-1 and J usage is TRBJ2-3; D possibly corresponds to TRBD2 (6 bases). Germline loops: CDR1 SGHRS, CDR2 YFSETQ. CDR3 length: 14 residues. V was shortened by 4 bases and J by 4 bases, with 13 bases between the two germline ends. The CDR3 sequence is CASSTRWGADTQYF. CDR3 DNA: TGCGCCAGCAGCACCCGTTGGGGGGCAGATACGCAGTATTTT.

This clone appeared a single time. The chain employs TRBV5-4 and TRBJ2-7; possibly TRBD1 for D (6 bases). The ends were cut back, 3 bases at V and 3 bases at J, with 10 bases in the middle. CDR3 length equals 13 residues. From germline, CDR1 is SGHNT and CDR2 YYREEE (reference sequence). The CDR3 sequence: CASSSQDSYEQYF. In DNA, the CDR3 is TGTGCCAGCAGCTCCCAGGACAGCTACGAGCAGTACTTC.

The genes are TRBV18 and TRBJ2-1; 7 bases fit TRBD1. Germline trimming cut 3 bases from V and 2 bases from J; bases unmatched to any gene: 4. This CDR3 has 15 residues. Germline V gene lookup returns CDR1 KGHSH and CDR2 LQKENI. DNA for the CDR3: TGTGCCAGCTCACCTCCGGGACAGACCTACAATGAGCAGTTCTTC. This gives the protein CASSPPGQTYNEQFF.

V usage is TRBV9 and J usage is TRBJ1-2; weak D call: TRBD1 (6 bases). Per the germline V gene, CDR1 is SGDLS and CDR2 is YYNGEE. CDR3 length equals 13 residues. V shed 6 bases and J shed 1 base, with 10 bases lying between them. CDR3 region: CASNGDNNYGYTF. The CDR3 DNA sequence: TGTGCCAGCAACGGGGACAATAACTATGGCTACACCTTC.

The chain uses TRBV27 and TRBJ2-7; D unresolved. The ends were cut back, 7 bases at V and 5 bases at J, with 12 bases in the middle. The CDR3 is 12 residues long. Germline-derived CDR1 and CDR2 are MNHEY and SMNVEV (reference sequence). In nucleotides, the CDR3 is TGTGCCAGCAAATCAGGTATGCACGAGCAGTACTTC. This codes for CASKSGMHEQYF.

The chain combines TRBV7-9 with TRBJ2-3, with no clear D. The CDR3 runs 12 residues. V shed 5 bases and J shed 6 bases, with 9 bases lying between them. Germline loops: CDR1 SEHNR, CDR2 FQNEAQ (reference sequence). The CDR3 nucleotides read TGTGCCAGCAGCGATCCGCGGGATACGCAGTATTTT. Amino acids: CASSDPRDTQYF.

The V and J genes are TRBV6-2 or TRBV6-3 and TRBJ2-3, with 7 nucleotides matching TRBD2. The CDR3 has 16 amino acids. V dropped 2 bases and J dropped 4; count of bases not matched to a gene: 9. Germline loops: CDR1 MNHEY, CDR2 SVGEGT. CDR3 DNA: TGTGCCAGCAGTTACCTTGGGGGAGGGCCCGCAGATACGCAGTATTTT. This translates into CASSYLGGGPADTQYF.

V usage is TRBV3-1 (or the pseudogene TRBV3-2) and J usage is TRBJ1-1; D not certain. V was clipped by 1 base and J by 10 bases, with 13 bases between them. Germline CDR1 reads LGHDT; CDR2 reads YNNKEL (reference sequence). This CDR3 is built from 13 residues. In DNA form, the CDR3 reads TGTGCCAGCAGCCAAGGGAGGGCGACGGGAGCTTTCTTT. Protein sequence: CASSQGRATGAFF.

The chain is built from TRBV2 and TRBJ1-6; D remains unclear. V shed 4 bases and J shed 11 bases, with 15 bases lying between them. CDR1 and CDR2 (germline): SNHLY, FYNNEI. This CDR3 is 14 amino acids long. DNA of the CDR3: TGTGCCAGCAGTGTGACTGAACGCACTCCACCCCTCCACTTT. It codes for CASSVTERTPPLHF.

The CDR3 sequence: CASSSGQGVNEQFF. The CDR3 coding sequence is TGTGCCAGCAGTTCGGGACAGGGGGTGAATGAGCAGTTCTTC. The gene calls are TRBV27 and TRBJ2-1, with 11 bases identical to TRBD1. The CDR3 has 14 amino acids. Germline V gives CDR1 MNHEY, CDR2 SMNVEV (reference sequence). The J segment lost 7 bases and the V segment lost 4 bases, leaving 3 bases of the junction unmatched.

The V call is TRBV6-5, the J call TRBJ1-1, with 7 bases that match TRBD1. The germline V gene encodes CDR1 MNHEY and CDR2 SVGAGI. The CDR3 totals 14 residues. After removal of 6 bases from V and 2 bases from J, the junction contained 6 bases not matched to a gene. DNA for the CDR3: TGTGCCAGCAGAACGGGACAGCATAACACTGAAGCTTTCTTT. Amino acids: CASRTGQHNTEAFF.

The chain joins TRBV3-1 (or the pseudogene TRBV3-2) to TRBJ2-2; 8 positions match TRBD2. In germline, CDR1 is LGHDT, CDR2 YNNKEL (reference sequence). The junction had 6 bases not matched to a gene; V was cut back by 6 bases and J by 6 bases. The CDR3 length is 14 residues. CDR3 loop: CASSKREIAGELFF. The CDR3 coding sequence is TGTGCCAGCAGTAAGCGGGAGATCGCCGGGGAGCTGTTTTTT.

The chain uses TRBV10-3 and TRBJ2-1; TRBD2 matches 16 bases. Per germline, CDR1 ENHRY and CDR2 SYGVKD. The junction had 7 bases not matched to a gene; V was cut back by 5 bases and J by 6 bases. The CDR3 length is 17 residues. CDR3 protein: CAISQGLAGGVGNEQFF. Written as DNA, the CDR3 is TGTGCCATCAGTCAGGGACTAGCGGGAGGGGTGGGCAATGAGCAGTTCTTC.

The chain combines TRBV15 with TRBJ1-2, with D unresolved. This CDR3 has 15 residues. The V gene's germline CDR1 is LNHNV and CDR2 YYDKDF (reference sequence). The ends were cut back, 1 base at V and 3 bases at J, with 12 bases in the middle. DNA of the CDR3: TGTGCCACCAGCAGAGTAAGAGGGTTGGACTATGGCTACACCTTC. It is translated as CATSRVRGLDYGYTF.

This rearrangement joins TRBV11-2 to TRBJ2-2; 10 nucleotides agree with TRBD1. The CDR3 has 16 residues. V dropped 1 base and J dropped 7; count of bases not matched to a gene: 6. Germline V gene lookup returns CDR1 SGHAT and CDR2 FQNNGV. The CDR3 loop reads CASSLAGQGSGGELFF. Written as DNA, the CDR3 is TGTGCCAGCAGCTTAGCGGGACAGGGGTCCGGCGGGGAGCTGTTTTTT. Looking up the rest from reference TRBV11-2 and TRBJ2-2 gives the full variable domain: EAGVAQSPRYKIIEKRQSVAFWCNPISGHATLYWYQQILGQGPKLLIQFQNNGVVDDSQLPKDRFSAERLKGVDSTLKIQPAKLEDSAVYLCASSLAGQGSGGELFFGEGSRLTVL.

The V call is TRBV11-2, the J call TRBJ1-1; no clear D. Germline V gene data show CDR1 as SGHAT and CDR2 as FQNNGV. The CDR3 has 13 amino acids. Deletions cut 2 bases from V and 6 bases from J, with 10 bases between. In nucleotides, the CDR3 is TGTGCCAGCAGCTTACGGAGAGGGCCTGAAGCTTTCTTT. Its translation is CASSLRRGPEAFF.

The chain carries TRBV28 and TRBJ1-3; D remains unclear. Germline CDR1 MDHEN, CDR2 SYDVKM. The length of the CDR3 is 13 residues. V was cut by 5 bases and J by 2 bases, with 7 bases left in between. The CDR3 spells CASSVTTGNTIYF. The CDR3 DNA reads TGTGCCAGCAGTGTGACAACTGGAAACACCATATATTTT.

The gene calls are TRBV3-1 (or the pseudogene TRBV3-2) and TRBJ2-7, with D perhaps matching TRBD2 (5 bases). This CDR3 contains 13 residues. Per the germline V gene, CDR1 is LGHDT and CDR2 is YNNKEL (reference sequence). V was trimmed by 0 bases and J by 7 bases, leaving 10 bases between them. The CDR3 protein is CASSQEWRREQYF. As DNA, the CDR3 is TGTGCCAGCAGCCAAGAATGGAGGCGGGAGCAGTACTTC.

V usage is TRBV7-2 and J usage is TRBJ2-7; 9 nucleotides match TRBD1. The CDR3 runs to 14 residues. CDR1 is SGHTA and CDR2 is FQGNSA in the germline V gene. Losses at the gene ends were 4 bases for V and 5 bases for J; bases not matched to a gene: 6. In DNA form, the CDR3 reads TGTGCCAGCAGCTCGGGACAGGGAGATAACGAGCAGTACTTC. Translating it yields CASSSGQGDNEQYF.

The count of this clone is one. The CDR3 reads CASSEPGRGPETQYF. The CDR3 nucleotides are TGTGCCAGCAGTGAACCGGGCAGGGGGCCAGAGACCCAGTACTTC. V gene TRBV25-1 combines with J gene TRBJ2-5, with 8 bases fitting TRBD1. This CDR3 region has 15 residues. Unmatched junction bases numbered 6, after V lost 2 bases and J lost 4 bases. CDR1 is MGHDK, CDR2 SYGVNS, per germline.

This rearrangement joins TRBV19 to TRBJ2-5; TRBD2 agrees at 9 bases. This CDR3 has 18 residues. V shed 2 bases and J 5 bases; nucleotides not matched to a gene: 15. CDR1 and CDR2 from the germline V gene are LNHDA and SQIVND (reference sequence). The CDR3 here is CASSISLGISGRGETQYF. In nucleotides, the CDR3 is TGTGCCAGTAGTATAAGTCTCGGAATTAGCGGGAGAGGGGAGACCCAGTACTTC.

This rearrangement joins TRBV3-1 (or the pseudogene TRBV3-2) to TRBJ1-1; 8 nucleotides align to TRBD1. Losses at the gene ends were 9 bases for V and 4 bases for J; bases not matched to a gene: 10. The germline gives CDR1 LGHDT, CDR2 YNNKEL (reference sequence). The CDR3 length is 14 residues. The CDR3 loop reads CASSGNRGSTEAFF. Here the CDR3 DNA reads TGTGCCAGTAGCGGTAACAGGGGGAGCACTGAAGCTTTCTTT.

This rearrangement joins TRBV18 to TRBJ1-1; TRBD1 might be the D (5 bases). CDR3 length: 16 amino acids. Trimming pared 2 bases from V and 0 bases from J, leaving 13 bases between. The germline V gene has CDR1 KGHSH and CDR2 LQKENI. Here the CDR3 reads CASSPLEGTMNTEAFF. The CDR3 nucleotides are TGTGCCAGCTCACCATTGGAGGGGACGATGAACACTGAAGCTTTCTTT.